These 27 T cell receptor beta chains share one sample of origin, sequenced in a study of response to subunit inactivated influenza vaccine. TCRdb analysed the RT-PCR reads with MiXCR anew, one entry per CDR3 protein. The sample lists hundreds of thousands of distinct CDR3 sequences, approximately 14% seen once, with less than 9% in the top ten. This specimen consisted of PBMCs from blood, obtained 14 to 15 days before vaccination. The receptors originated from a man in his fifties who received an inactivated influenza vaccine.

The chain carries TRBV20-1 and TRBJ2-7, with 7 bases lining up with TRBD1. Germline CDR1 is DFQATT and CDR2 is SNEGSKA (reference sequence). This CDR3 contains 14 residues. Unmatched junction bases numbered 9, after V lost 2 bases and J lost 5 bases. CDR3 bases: TGCAGTGCTAGACCATCGACAGGGTGGAACGAGCAGTACTTC. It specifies CSARPSTGWNEQYF.

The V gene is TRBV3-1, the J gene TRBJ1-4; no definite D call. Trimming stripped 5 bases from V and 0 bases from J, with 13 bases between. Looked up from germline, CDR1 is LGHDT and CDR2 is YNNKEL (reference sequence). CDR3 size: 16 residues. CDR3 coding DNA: TGTGCCAGCAGCTCCCATGGGTCTTCAACTAATGAAAAACTGTTTTTT. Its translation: CASSSHGSSTNEKLFF.

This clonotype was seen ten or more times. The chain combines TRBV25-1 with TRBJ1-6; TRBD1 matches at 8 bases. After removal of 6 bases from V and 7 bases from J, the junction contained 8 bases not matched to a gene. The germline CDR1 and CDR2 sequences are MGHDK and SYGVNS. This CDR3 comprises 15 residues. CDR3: CASRDPGTGNSPLHF. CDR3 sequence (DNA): TGTGCCAGCAGGGACCCCGGGACAGGCAATTCACCCCTCCACTTT.

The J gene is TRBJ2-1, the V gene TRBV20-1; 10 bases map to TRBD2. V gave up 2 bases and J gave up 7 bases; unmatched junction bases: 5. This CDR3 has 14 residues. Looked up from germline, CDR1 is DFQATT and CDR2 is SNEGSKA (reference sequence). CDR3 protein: CSARWTSGGNEQFF. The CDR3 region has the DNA TGCAGTGCTAGATGGACTAGCGGAGGGAATGAGCAGTTCTTC.

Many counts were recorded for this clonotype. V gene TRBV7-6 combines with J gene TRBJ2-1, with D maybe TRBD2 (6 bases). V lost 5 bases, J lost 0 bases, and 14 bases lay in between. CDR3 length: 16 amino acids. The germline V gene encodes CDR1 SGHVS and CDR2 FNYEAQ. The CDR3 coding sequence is TGTGCCAGCAGCCATTCTAGCGTTAGCTCCTACAATGAGCAGTTCTTC. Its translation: CASSHSSVSSYNEQFF.

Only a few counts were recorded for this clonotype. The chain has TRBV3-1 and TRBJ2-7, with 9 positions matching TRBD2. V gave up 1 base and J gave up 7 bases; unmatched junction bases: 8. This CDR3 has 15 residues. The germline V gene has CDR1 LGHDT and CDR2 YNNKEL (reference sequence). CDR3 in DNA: TGTGCCAGCAGCCAAGGAATTAGCGGGAGTTGGGAGCAGTACTTC. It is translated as CASSQGISGSWEQYF.

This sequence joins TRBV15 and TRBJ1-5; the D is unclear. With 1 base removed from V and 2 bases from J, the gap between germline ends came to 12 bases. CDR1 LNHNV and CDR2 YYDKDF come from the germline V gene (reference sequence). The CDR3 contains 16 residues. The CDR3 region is CATSRGPLRGNQPQHF. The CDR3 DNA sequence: TGTGCCACCAGCAGAGGACCACTCCGGGGCAATCAGCCCCAGCATTTT.

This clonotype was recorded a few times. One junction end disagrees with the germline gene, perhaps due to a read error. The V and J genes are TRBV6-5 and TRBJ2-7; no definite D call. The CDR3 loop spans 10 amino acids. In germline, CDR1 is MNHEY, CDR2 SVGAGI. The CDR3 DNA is TGTGCCAGCAGCCGTAGGTCGTTTGACTTC. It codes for CASSRRSFDF.

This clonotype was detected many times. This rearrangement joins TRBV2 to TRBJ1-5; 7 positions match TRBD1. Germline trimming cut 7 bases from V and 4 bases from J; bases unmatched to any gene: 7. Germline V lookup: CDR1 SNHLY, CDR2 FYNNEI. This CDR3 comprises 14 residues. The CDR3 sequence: CASTGQAGNQPQHF. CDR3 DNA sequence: TGTGCCAGCACCGGACAGGCGGGTAATCAGCCCCAGCATTTT. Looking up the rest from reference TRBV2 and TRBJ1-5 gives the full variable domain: EPEVTQTPSHQVTQMGQEVILRCVPISNHLYFYWYRQILGQKVEFLVSFYNNEISEKSEIFDDQFSVERPDGSNFTLKIRSTKLEDSAMYFCASTGQAGNQPQHFGDGTRLSIL.

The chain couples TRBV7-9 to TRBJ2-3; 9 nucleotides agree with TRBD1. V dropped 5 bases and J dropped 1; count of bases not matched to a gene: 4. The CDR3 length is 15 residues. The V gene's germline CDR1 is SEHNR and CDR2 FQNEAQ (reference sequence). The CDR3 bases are TGTGCCAGCAGCATTACAGGGGGCGGCACAGATACGCAGTATTTT. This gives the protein CASSITGGGTDTQYF.

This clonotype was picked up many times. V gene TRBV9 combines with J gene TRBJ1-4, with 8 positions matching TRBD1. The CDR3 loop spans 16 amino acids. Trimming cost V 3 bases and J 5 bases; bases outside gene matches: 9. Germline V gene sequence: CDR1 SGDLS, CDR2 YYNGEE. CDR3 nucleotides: TGTGCCAGCAGCGCCGGGGCCAGGGGGCGGAATGAAAAACTGTTTTTT. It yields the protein CASSAGARGRNEKLFF. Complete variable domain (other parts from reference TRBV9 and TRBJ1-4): DSGVTQTPKHLITATGQRVTLRCSPRSGDLSVYWYQQSLDQGLQFLIQYYNGEERAKGNILERFSAQQFPDLHSELNLSSLELGDSALYFCASSAGARGRNEKLFFGSGTQLSVL.

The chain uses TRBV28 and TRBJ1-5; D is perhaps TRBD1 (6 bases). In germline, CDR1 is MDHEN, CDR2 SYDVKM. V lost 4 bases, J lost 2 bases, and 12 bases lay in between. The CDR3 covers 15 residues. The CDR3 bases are TGTGCCAGCAGTTCATCGTCAGGGGGCAATCAGCCCCAGCATTTT. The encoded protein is CASSSSSGGNQPQHF.

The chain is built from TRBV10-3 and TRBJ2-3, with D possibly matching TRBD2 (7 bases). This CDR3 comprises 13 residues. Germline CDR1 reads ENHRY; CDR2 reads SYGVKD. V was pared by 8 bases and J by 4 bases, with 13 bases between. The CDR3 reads CAIGEGGADTQYF. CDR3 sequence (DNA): TGTGCCATCGGGGAGGGGGGAGCAGATACGCAGTATTTT.

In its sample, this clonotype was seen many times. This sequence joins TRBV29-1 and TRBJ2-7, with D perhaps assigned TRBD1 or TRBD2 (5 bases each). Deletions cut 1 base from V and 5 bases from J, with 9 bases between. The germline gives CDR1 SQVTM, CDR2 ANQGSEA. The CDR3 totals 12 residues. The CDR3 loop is CSVEAGRDEQYF. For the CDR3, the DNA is TGCAGCGTTGAAGCAGGGCGGGACGAGCAGTACTTC.

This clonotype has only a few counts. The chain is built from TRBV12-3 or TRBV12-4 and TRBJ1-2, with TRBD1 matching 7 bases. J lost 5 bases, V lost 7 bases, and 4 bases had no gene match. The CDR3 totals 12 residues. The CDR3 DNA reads TGTGCCAGCACCCTGACAGGGTATGGCTACACCTTC. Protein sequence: CASTLTGYGYTF.

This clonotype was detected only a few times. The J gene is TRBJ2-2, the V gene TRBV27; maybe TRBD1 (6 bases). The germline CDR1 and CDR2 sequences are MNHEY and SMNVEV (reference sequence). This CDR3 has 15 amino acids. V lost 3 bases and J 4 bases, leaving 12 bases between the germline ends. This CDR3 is CASSFLGGPTGELFF. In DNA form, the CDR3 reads TGTGCCAGCAGTTTTCTTGGGGGCCCCACCGGGGAGCTGTTTTTT.

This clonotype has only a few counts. The CDR3 nucleotides read TGTGCCAGCAGCCCCGGGCATACTGGGGCCAACGTCCTGACTTTC. Encoded protein: CASSPGHTGANVLTF. The gene calls are TRBV4-2 and TRBJ2-6; D call uncertain. CDR1 and CDR2 from the germline V gene are LGHNA and YNFKEQ. This CDR3 has 15 residues. Trimming removed 4 bases from V and 2 bases from J, with 9 bases in between.

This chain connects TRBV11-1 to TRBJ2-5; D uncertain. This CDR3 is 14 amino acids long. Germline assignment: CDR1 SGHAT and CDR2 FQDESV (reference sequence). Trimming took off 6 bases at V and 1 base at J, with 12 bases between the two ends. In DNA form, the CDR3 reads TGTGCCAGCAGGAACCAGCTGATCCAAGAGACCCAGTACTTC. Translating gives CASRNQLIQETQYF.

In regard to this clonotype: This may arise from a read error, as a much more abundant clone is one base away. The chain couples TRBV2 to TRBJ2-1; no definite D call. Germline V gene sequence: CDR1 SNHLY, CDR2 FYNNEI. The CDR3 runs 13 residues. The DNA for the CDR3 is TGTGCCAGCAGTGAATACAGACACAATAAGCAGTTCTTC. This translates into CASSEYRHNKQFF. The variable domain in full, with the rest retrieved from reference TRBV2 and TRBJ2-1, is EPEVTQTPSHQVTQMGQEVILRCVPISNHLYFYWYRQILGQKVEFLVSFYNNEISEKSEIFDDQFSVERPDGSNFTLKIRSTKLEDSAMYFCASSEYRHNKQFFGPGTRLTVL.

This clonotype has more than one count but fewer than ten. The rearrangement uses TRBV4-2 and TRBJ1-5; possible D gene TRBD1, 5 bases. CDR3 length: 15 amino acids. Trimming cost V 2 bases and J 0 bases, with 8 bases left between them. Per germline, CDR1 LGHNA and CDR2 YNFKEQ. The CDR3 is CASSQRQSSNQPQHF. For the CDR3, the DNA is TGTGCCAGCAGCCAACGACAGAGTAGCAATCAGCCCCAGCATTTT.

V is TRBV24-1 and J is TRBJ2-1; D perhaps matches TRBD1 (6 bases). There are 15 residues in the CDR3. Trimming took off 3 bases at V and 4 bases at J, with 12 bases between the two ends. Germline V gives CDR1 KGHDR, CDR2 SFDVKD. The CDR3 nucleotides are TGTGCCACCAGTGATGTCAAAGGACAGTACAATGAGCAGTTCTTC. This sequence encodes CATSDVKGQYNEQFF.

The CDR3 is CASSPPAGRDTQYF. CDR3 nucleotide sequence: TGTGCCAGCTCACCACCTGCGGGCCGCGATACGCAGTATTTT. The chain is built from TRBV18 and TRBJ2-3, with D possibly matching TRBD2 (5 bases). V was cut by 0 bases and J by 6 bases, with 10 bases left in between. The germline gives CDR1 KGHSH, CDR2 LQKENI. The CDR3 runs 14 residues.

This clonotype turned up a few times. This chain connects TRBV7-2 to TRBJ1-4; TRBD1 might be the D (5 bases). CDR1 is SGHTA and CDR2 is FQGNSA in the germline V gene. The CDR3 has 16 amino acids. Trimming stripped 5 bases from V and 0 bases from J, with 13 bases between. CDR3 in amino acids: CASSPRRDATNEKLFF. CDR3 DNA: TGTGCCAGCAGCCCCCGACGGGACGCAACTAATGAAAAACTGTTTTTT. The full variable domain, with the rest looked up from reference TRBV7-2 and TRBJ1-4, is GAGVSQSPSNKVTEKGKDVELRCDPISGHTALYWYRQSLGQGLEFLIYFQGNSAPDKSGLPSDRFSAERTGGSVSTLTIQRTQQEDSAVYLCASSPRRDATNEKLFFGSGTQLSVL.

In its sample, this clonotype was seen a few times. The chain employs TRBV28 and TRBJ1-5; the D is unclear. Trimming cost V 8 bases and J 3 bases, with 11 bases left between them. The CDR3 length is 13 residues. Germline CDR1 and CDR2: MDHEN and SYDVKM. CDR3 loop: CASLSNYNQPQHF. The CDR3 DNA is TGTGCCAGCCTATCCAATTACAATCAGCCCCAGCATTTT.

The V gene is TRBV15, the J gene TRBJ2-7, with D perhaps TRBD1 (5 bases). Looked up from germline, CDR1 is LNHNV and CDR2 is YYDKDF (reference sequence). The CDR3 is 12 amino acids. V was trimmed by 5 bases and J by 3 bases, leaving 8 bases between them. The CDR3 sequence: CATSPQGYEQYF. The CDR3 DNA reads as TGTGCCACCAGCCCCCAGGGCTACGAGCAGTACTTC.

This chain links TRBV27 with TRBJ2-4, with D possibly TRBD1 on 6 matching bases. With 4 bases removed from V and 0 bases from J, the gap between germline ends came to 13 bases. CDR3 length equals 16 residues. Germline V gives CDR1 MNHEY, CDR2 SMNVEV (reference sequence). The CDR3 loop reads CASSSGQLLAKNIQYF. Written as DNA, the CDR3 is TGTGCCAGCAGTTCCGGACAGTTACTAGCCAAAAACATTCAGTACTTC.

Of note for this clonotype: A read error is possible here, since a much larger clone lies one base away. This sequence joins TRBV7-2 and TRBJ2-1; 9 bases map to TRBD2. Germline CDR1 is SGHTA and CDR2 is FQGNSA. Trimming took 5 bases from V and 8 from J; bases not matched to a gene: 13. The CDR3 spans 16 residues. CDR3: CASSPEAGGRFHEQFF. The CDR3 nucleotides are TGTGCCAGCAGCCCAGAGGCGGGGGGGCGCTTCCATGAGCAGTTCTTC.